The 20 T cell receptor beta chains in this list originate from one sample, sequenced in a study of blood T cell repertoires in COVID-19. This table comes from immunoSEQ multiplex PCR, and its TCRdb copy is limited to in-frame clones, with some not included. The profile shows 150,000 to 200,000 clones, less than 90% of them singletons. Material: peripheral blood. The receptors originated from a man between 60 and 75 years old with acute or convalescent COVID-19.

This rearrangement joins TRBV27 to TRBJ2-7, with 13 bases fitting TRBD2. Germline V lookup: CDR1 MNHEY, CDR2 SMNVEV (reference sequence). The CDR3 loop spans 15 amino acids. The V and J ends lost 3 bases and 2 bases, in that order; junction bases with no gene match: 1. The CDR3 sequence is CASSFTSGGAYEQYV. Here the CDR3 DNA reads TGTGCCAGCAGTTTTACTAGCGGGGGGGCCTACGAGCAGTACGTC.

The J gene is TRBJ1-6, the V gene TRBV7-3; TRBD1 matches 9 bases. Trimming removed 0 bases from V and 10 bases from J; junction bases left unmatched: 4. Germline CDR1 reads SGHTA; CDR2 reads FQGTGA. The CDR3 contains 15 residues. CDR3 region: CASSLTGQGLSPLHF. CDR3 in DNA: TGTGCCAGCAGCTTAACGGGACAGGGATTATCACCCCTCCACTTT.

The gene calls are TRBV18 and TRBJ2-7; TRBD2 is a possible D gene (5 bases). The CDR3 has 13 amino acids. V was cut by 6 bases and J by 4 bases, with 13 bases left in between. CDR1 and CDR2 from the germline V gene are KGHSH and LQKENI. The CDR3 here is CASSQDYEYEQYV. The DNA for the CDR3 is TGTGCCAGCTCCCAAGACTACGAGTACGAGCAGTACGTC.

The chain recombines TRBV24-1 with TRBJ2-7; maybe TRBD2 (5 bases). From germline, CDR1 is KGHDR and CDR2 SFDVKD. V was trimmed by 4 bases and J by 1 base, leaving 10 bases between them. The CDR3 runs to 14 residues. This CDR3 is CATSDSGISYEQYF. Here the CDR3 DNA reads TGTGCCACCAGTGACTCCGGGATTTCCTACGAGCAGTACTTC.

The rearrangement uses TRBV29-1 and TRBJ1-4; TRBD1 aligns across 10 bases. The trim removed 8 bases at V and 7 bases at J, leaving 7 bases unmatched. Germline V gives CDR1 SQVTM, CDR2 ANQGSEA. The CDR3 runs to 13 residues. Here the CDR3 reads CSFRTGGFEKLFF. As DNA, the CDR3 is TGCAGCTTCCGGACAGGGGGTTTTGAAAAACTGTTTTTT.

The chain is built from TRBV19 and TRBJ1-5; TRBD1 matches 7 bases. The CDR3 length is 14 residues. Germline CDR1 reads LNHDA; CDR2 reads SQIVND (reference sequence). V lost 6 bases, J lost 6 bases, and 8 bases stayed unmatched. The CDR3, as DNA: TGTGCCAGTAGACTGACAGGGAAACTTCAGCCCCAGCATTTT. Its protein product is CASRLTGKLQPQHF.

The V call is TRBV5-4, the J call TRBJ1-3; TRBD1 aligns across 9 bases. J lost 0 bases, V lost 3 bases, and 4 bases had no gene match. The CDR3 is 16 amino acids. Germline V gene data show CDR1 as SGHNT and CDR2 as YYREEE (reference sequence). In nucleotides, the CDR3 is TGTGCCAGCAGCTCCACAGGGGGCCACTCTGGAAACACCATATATTTT. Translating it yields CASSSTGGHSGNTIYF.

V and J are TRBV30 and TRBJ2-1, with TRBD1 as a possible D gene (6 bases). This CDR3 has 15 amino acids. The V end lost 1 base, the J end lost 0 bases, and 10 bases lay between the germline ends. Germline assignment: CDR1 GTSNPN and CDR2 SVGIG (reference sequence). CDR3 nucleotide sequence: TGTGCCTGGAGTGCCGGGACACCCTCCTACAATGAGCAGTTCTTC. This encodes CAWSAGTPSYNEQFF.

The chain links TRBV10-3 to TRBJ1-2; a weak D match, TRBD1 (6 bases). Trimming took 6 bases from V and 4 from J, leaving 12 bases between them. The CDR3 covers 13 residues. Germline V gene lookup returns CDR1 ENHRY and CDR2 SYGVKD. Written as DNA, the CDR3 is TGTGCCATCAGCGACAGGAGTACCTATGGCTACACCTTC. Translated, it gives CAISDRSTYGYTF.

The rearrangement links TRBV5-6 to TRBJ1-4; no firm D call. CDR1 and CDR2 from the germline V gene are SGHDT and YYEEEE. The CDR3 sequence is 14 residues long. V was shortened by 0 bases and J by 8 bases, with 11 bases between the two germline ends. CDR3 residues: CASSLAQLAEKLFF. CDR3 nucleotide sequence: TGTGCCAGCAGCTTGGCCCAGTTAGCCGAAAAACTGTTTTTT.

CDR3 DNA sequence: TGTGCCAGCAGAACGACAGGGACCGATACGCAGTATTTT. Its protein product is CASRTTGTDTQYF. The chain recombines TRBV27 with TRBJ2-3, with 7 bases aligning to TRBD1. The germline CDR1 and CDR2 sequences are MNHEY and SMNVEV (reference sequence). The CDR3 has 13 residues. Trimming at V came to 6 bases and at J to 6 bases, leaving 6 bases not matched to a gene.

V usage is TRBV19 and J usage is TRBJ1-1, with D tentatively TRBD1 (5 bases). This CDR3 comprises 14 residues. Trimming took off 3 bases at V and 4 bases at J, with 12 bases between the two ends. Per the germline V gene, CDR1 is LNHDA and CDR2 is SQIVND (reference sequence). CDR3 in amino acids: CASSMGGLVTEAFF. In nucleotides, the CDR3 is TGTGCCAGTAGTATGGGGGGGTTGGTCACTGAAGCTTTCTTT.

This clone was detected only a few times. CDR3 loop: CASSFGKNQPQHF. CDR3 DNA: TGTGCCAGCAGTTTTGGCAAGAATCAGCCCCAGCATTTT. The genes are TRBV27 and TRBJ1-5, with D unclear. V was clipped by 3 bases and J by 4 bases, with 7 bases between them. This CDR3 is 13 amino acids long. Germline CDR1 MNHEY, CDR2 SMNVEV (reference sequence).

V gene TRBV7-9 combines with J gene TRBJ2-4, with a weak D call TRBD1 (5 bases). The germline V gene has CDR1 SEHNR and CDR2 FQNEAQ (reference sequence). Deletions cut 5 bases from V and 0 bases from J, with 17 bases between. The CDR3 consists of 17 residues. This CDR3 is CASSPAGRALAKNIQYF. The CDR3 bases are TGTGCCAGCAGCCCCGCCGGCAGGGCTCTAGCCAAAAACATTCAGTACTTC.

The chain couples TRBV11-2 to TRBJ2-3, with TRBD2 as a possible D gene (6 bases). The CDR3 runs to 16 residues. The germline V gene has CDR1 SGHAT and CDR2 FQNNGV. V lost 2 bases and J 2 bases, leaving 14 bases between the germline ends. The CDR3 region has the DNA TGTGCCAGCAGCTTAAAAGCGGGCCAGCCCACAGATACGCAGTATTTT. This encodes CASSLKAGQPTDTQYF.

V is TRBV3-1 (or the pseudogene TRBV3-2) and J is TRBJ1-1; 9 bases match TRBD1. Germline trimming cut 2 bases from V and 7 bases from J; bases unmatched to any gene: 20. Germline V lookup: CDR1 LGHDT, CDR2 YNNKEL (reference sequence). The CDR3 covers 19 residues. The CDR3: CASSQSPWDRVRGLGEAFF. CDR3 nucleotides: TGTGCCAGCAGCCAAAGCCCCTGGGACAGGGTCCGTGGTCTTGGTGAAGCTTTCTTT.

J is TRBJ1-1 and V is TRBV2, with TRBD1 matching 7 bases. V gave up 5 bases and J gave up 4 bases; unmatched junction bases: 4. The germline CDR1 and CDR2 sequences are SNHLY and FYNNEI. This CDR3 contains 13 residues. The DNA for the CDR3 is TGTGCCAGCAGTCGCAGGGGGTTCACTGAAGCTTTCTTT. It codes for CASSRRGFTEAFF.

This clone is a singleton in its sample. The V gene is TRBV19, the J gene TRBJ1-5; maybe TRBD1 (6 bases). Germline-derived CDR1 and CDR2 are LNHDA and SQIVND (reference sequence). The CDR3 length is 13 residues. V lost 5 bases and J 3 bases, leaving 8 bases between the germline ends. DNA for the CDR3: TGTGCCAGTAGTTACAGGGACAATCAGCCCCAGCATTTT. It codes for CASSYRDNQPQHF.

The chain couples TRBV19 to TRBJ1-1; TRBD1 matches 10 bases. CDR3 length: 15 residues. Trimming removed 5 bases from V and 1 base from J; junction bases left unmatched: 4. Germline V gene data show CDR1 as LNHDA and CDR2 as SQIVND (reference sequence). DNA of the CDR3: TGTGCCAGTAGTCCTTGGACAGGGGGGAACACTGAAGCTTTCTTT. This gives the protein CASSPWTGGNTEAFF. Combining the CDR3 with reference TRBV19 and TRBJ1-1 gives the whole variable domain DGGITQSPKYLFRKEGQNVTLSCEQNLNHDAMYWYRQDPGQGLRLIYYSQIVNDFQKGDIAEGYSVSREKKESFPLTVTSAQKNPTAFYLCASSPWTGGNTEAFFGQGTRLTVV.

The chain combines TRBV11-2 with TRBJ2-1; possible D gene TRBD2, 6 bases. Germline V gene sequence: CDR1 SGHAT, CDR2 FQNNGV. V lost 5 bases, J lost 8 bases, and 19 bases lay in between. The CDR3 sequence is 15 residues long. CDR3 sequence: CASSPRSGRGDEQFF. The CDR3 DNA reads TGTGCCAGCAGCCCCCGTAGCGGACGAGGCGATGAGCAGTTCTTC.